The present T cell receptor (beta chain) was sequenced within a study of T cell responses to AZD1222 COVID-19 vaccine. Clones were sequenced by immunoSEQ multiplex PCR, and TCRdb holds only the in-frame ones, with some missing. The sample consists of around 110,000 clones, 70% to 90% of them appearing once. Germline assignment: CDR1 MDHEN and CDR2 SYDVKM. There are 17 residues in the CDR3. With 0 bases removed from V and 5 bases from J, the gap between germline ends came to 16 bases. The origin of this receptor is an adult in good health. The chain carries TRBV28 and TRBJ2-2; the D is unclear. Sequences were derived from peripheral blood, sampled on day 0 of MenACWY control vaccination. The CDR3 coding sequence is TGTGCCAGCAGTTTATGGCAGTCCAGGAAAGATACCGGGGAGCTGTTTTTT. The encoded protein is CASSLWQSRKDTGELFF. The entire variable domain, with the rest obtained from reference TRBV28 and TRBJ2-2, is as follows: DVKVTQSSRYLVKRTGEKVFLECVQDMDHENMFWYRQDPGLGLRLIYFSYDVKMKEKGDIPEGYSVSREKKERFSLILESASTNQTSMYLCASSLWQSRKDTGELFFGEGSRLTVL.